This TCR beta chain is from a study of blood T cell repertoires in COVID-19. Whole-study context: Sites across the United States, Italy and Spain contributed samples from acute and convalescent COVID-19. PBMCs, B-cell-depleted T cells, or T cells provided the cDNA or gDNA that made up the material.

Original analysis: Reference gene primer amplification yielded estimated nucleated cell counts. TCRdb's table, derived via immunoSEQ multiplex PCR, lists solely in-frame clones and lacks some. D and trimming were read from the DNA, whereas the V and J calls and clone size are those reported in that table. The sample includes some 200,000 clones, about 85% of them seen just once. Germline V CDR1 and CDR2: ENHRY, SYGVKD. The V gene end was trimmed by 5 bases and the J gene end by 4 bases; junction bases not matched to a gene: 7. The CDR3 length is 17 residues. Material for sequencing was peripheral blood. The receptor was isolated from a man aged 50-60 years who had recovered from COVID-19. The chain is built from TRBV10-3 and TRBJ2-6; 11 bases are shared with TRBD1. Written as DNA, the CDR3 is TGTGCCATCAGTCCCGGGACAGGGGGTTCCGGGGCCAACGTCCTGACTTTC. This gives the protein CAISPGTGGSGANVLTF.